The rows below give T cell receptor beta chains drawn from one sample of a study of blood T cell repertoires in COVID-19. The table came from immunoSEQ multiplex PCR; TCRdb's copy has only in-frame clones and leaves some out. In the table there are around 470,000 clones, approximately 92% of which are singletons. Sequenced: peripheral blood. The receptors come from a young man with COVID-19, enrolled during active disease. Each CDR3 is given with its conserved first and last residue. The D gene is left open where the match is weak. Expanded clones are given a class, and other clones once, few, many or no size at all.

v_call: TRBV4-2; d_call: NA; j_call: TRBJ2-5; clone_size: NA; cdr3_aa: CASSQGVRDFQETQYF; cdr3_nt: TGTGCCAGCAGCCAAGGAGTTAGAGACTTTCAAGAGACCCAGTACTTC
v_call: TRBV12-3/TRBV12-4; d_call: NA; j_call: TRBJ1-5; clone_size: NA; cdr3_aa: CASSYRNQPQHF; cdr3_nt: TGTGCCAGCAGTTACAGGAATCAGCCCCAGCATTTT
v_call: TRBV19; d_call: TRBD2; j_call: TRBJ2-5; clone_size: NA; cdr3_aa: CASSIAPAGGLSGETQYF; cdr3_nt: TGTGCCAGTAGTATAGCTCCAGCGGGAGGGCTGAGTGGAGAGACCCAGTACTTC
v_call: TRBV7-9; d_call: TRBD1; j_call: TRBJ1-2; clone_size: NA; cdr3_aa: CASSLLGQGGGYTF; cdr3_nt: TGTGCCAGCAGCTTACTGGGACAGGGAGGTGGCTACACCTTC
v_call: TRBV3-1/TRBV3-2; d_call: NA; j_call: TRBJ1-6; clone_size: NA; cdr3_aa: CASSQLRGLALHF; cdr3_nt: TGTGCCAGCAGCCAACTGCGGGGGTTGGCCCTCCACTTT
v_call: TRBV28; d_call: NA; j_call: TRBJ2-5; clone_size: NA; cdr3_aa: CASSLAGARETQYF; cdr3_nt: TGTGCCAGCAGTTTAGCGGGGGCTAGGGAGACCCAGTACTTC
v_call: TRBV19; d_call: NA; j_call: TRBJ1-1; clone_size: once; cdr3_aa: CASSITLRGGTHEAFF; cdr3_nt: TGTGCCAGTAGTATAACACTCCGGGGGGGGACCCATGAAGCTTTCTTT
v_call: TRBV7-9; d_call: TRBD1; j_call: TRBJ1-5; clone_size: NA; cdr3_aa: CASSLGTGGTGQPQHF; cdr3_nt: TGTGCCAGCAGCTTAGGGACAGGCGGAACCGGGCAGCCCCAGCATTTT
v_call: TRBV7-9; d_call: NA; j_call: TRBJ1-4; clone_size: NA; cdr3_aa: CASSLGGGWNEKLFF; cdr3_nt: TGTGCCAGCAGCTTAGGTGGCGGGTGGAATGAAAAACTGTTTTTT
v_call: TRBV7-8; d_call: NA; j_call: TRBJ1-1; clone_size: NA; cdr3_aa: CASSLVTSGLMNTEAFF; cdr3_nt: TGTGCCAGCAGCTTAGTGACGTCGGGACTCATGAACACTGAAGCTTTCTTT
v_call: TRBV5-5; d_call: TRBD1; j_call: TRBJ2-1; clone_size: NA; cdr3_aa: CASSRDRDNEQFF; cdr3_nt: TGTGCCAGCAGCAGGGACAGGGACAATGAGCAGTTCTTC
v_call: TRBV6-4; d_call: TRBD1; j_call: TRBJ1-2; clone_size: NA; cdr3_aa: CASSPRQGGYGYTF; cdr3_nt: TGTGCCAGCAGCCCCAGACAGGGTGGATATGGCTACACCTTC
v_call: TRBV5-1; d_call: NA; j_call: TRBJ1-1; clone_size: NA; cdr3_aa: CASSLVGDTEAFF; cdr3_nt: TGCGCCAGCAGCTTGGTCGGGGACACTGAAGCTTTCTTT
v_call: TRBV10-1; d_call: NA; j_call: TRBJ2-7; clone_size: NA; cdr3_aa: CASRPDYYEQYF; cdr3_nt: TGCGCCAGCAGACCCGACTACTACGAGCAGTACTTC
v_call: TRBV3-1/TRBV3-2; d_call: NA; j_call: TRBJ1-5; clone_size: NA; cdr3_aa: CASSQGQVGQPQHF; cdr3_nt: TGTGCCAGCAGCCAAGGGCAGGTCGGCCAGCCCCAGCATTTT
v_call: TRBV6-4; d_call: TRBD1; j_call: TRBJ1-5; clone_size: few; cdr3_aa: CASSDRGLQPQHF; cdr3_nt: TGTGCCAGCAGTGACAGGGGGCTACAGCCCCAGCATTTT
v_call: TRBV11-3; d_call: NA; j_call: TRBJ1-2; clone_size: NA; cdr3_aa: CASSSGIYHGYTF; cdr3_nt: TGTGCCAGCAGCTCCGGTATTTATCATGGCTACACCTTC
v_call: TRBV12-5; d_call: NA; j_call: TRBJ2-3; clone_size: NA; cdr3_aa: CASGLVLNTQYF; cdr3_nt: TGTGCTAGTGGTTTGGTACTCAATACGCAGTATTTT
v_call: TRBV19; d_call: NA; j_call: TRBJ2-3; clone_size: NA; cdr3_aa: CASNKGGTGTDTQYF; cdr3_nt: TGTGCCAGTAATAAGGGGGGGACTGGCACAGATACGCAGTATTTT
v_call: TRBV12-5; d_call: TRBD1; j_call: TRBJ2-7; clone_size: once; cdr3_aa: CASGLILSGTEHPYEQYF; cdr3_nt: TGTGCTAGTGGTTTGATCCTGTCCGGGACAGAGCATCCCTACGAGCAGTACTTC
v_call: TRBV14; d_call: NA; j_call: TRBJ2-7; clone_size: NA; cdr3_aa: CASSLWAGYEQYF; cdr3_nt: TGTGCCAGCAGCCTCTGGGCAGGATACGAGCAGTACTTC
v_call: TRBV4-1; d_call: NA; j_call: TRBJ2-2; clone_size: once; cdr3_aa: CASSPRQTGELFF; cdr3_nt: TGCGCCAGCAGCCCTCGACAGACCGGGGAGCTGTTTTTT
v_call: TRBV7-9; d_call: NA; j_call: TRBJ2-2; clone_size: NA; cdr3_aa: CASSRGGTGELFF; cdr3_nt: TGTGCCAGCAGCCGTGGGGGGACCGGGGAGCTGTTTTTT
v_call: TRBV3-1/TRBV3-2; d_call: TRBD1; j_call: TRBJ1-2; clone_size: NA; cdr3_aa: CASSRQGARNYGYTF; cdr3_nt: TGTGCCAGCAGCCGACAGGGGGCGCGAAACTATGGCTACACCTTC
v_call: TRBV5-4; d_call: TRBD1; j_call: TRBJ2-7; clone_size: NA; cdr3_aa: CASSSRDRSVEQYF; cdr3_nt: TGTGCCAGCAGCTCCCGGGACAGGAGTGTCGAGCAGTACTTC
v_call: TRBV29-1; d_call: NA; j_call: TRBJ2-7; clone_size: NA; cdr3_aa: CSVESHAGANYEQYF; cdr3_nt: TGCAGCGTTGAGTCCCACGCAGGGGCAAACTACGAGCAGTACTTC
v_call: TRBV5-1; d_call: NA; j_call: TRBJ2-5; clone_size: NA; cdr3_aa: CASGPYGVQETQYF; cdr3_nt: TGCGCCAGCGGTCCCTACGGAGTGCAAGAGACCCAGTACTTC
v_call: TRBV27; d_call: NA; j_call: TRBJ2-1; clone_size: once; cdr3_aa: CASRGDEQFF; cdr3_nt: TGTGCCAGCAGGGGCGATGAGCAGTTCTTC
v_call: TRBV15; d_call: NA; j_call: TRBJ1-1; clone_size: NA; cdr3_aa: CATSRDRKGGTEAFF; cdr3_nt: TGTGCCACCAGCAGAGATCGTAAGGGCGGGACTGAAGCTTTCTTT
v_call: TRBV19; d_call: TRBD1; j_call: TRBJ2-1; clone_size: NA; cdr3_aa: CASTTDRGQHEQFF; cdr3_nt: TGTGCCAGTACTACCGACAGGGGTCAGCATGAGCAGTTCTTC
v_call: TRBV5-1; d_call: TRBD2; j_call: TRBJ2-3; clone_size: NA; cdr3_aa: CASSLEALGGGRTDTQYF; cdr3_nt: TGCGCCAGCAGCTTGGAGGCTTTAGGCGGGGGGCGCACAGATACGCAGTATTTT
v_call: TRBV5-6; d_call: TRBD2; j_call: TRBJ2-7; clone_size: NA; cdr3_aa: CASSLSGAGGLSYEQYF; cdr3_nt: TGTGCCAGCAGCTTGTCGGGCGCGGGAGGGCTCTCCTACGAGCAGTACTTC
v_call: TRBV10-3; d_call: TRBD1; j_call: TRBJ2-7; clone_size: NA; cdr3_aa: CAISESGTGSSYEQYF; cdr3_nt: TGTGCCATCAGTGAGTCCGGGACAGGGAGTTCCTACGAGCAGTACTTC
v_call: TRBV6-1; d_call: NA; j_call: TRBJ2-1; clone_size: NA; cdr3_aa: CASSDPDREVYNEQFF; cdr3_nt: TGTGCCAGCAGTGACCCAGACAGGGAGGTTTACAATGAGCAGTTCTTC
v_call: TRBV5-1; d_call: TRBD1; j_call: TRBJ1-4; clone_size: NA; cdr3_aa: CASATGTANEKLFF; cdr3_nt: TGCGCCAGCGCGACCGGGACAGCGAATGAAAAACTGTTTTTT
v_call: TRBV11-2; d_call: TRBD2; j_call: TRBJ2-5; clone_size: NA; cdr3_aa: CASSFTSDETQYF; cdr3_nt: TGTGCCAGCAGCTTTACTAGCGATGAGACCCAGTACTTC
v_call: TRBV12-3/TRBV12-4; d_call: NA; j_call: TRBJ1-2; clone_size: NA; cdr3_aa: CASREDYYGYTF; cdr3_nt: TGTGCCAGCAGGGAGGATTACTATGGCTACACCTTC
v_call: TRBV3-1/TRBV3-2; d_call: TRBD1; j_call: TRBJ1-2; clone_size: NA; cdr3_aa: CASSAQGRGNGYTF; cdr3_nt: TGTGCCAGCAGCGCTCAGGGCAGGGGGAATGGCTACACCTTC
v_call: TRBV28; d_call: TRBD2; j_call: TRBJ2-7; clone_size: once; cdr3_aa: CASSIRSGLGYEQYF; cdr3_nt: TGTGCCAGCAGTATACGCTCGGGACTAGGCTACGAGCAGTACTTC
v_call: TRBV10-1; d_call: TRBD2; j_call: TRBJ2-1; clone_size: NA; cdr3_aa: CASSESRLAGVHEQFF; cdr3_nt: TGCGCCAGCAGTGAGTCTAGACTAGCGGGAGTCCATGAGCAGTTCTTC
v_call: TRBV5-4; d_call: NA; j_call: TRBJ2-3; clone_size: NA; cdr3_aa: CASSLAMGRRGDTQYF; cdr3_nt: TGTGCCAGCAGCTTGGCCATGGGGCGCCGAGGTGATACGCAGTATTTT
v_call: TRBV2; d_call: TRBD2; j_call: TRBJ2-1; clone_size: NA; cdr3_aa: CASRGLASEQFF; cdr3_nt: TGTGCCAGCAGGGGACTAGCGAGTGAGCAGTTCTTC
v_call: TRBV20-1; d_call: TRBD2; j_call: TRBJ2-4; clone_size: NA; cdr3_aa: CSASGAGGRNIQYF; cdr3_nt: TGCAGTGCTAGTGGGGCGGGAGGGCGAAACATTCAGTACTTC
v_call: TRBV14; d_call: TRBD1; j_call: TRBJ1-2; clone_size: NA; cdr3_aa: CASSQQGQGNYGYTF; cdr3_nt: TGTGCCAGCAGCCAACAGGGACAGGGAAACTATGGCTACACCTTC
v_call: TRBV6-5; d_call: NA; j_call: TRBJ1-6; clone_size: NA; cdr3_aa: CASSSTGRDSPLHF; cdr3_nt: TGTGCCAGCAGTTCTACAGGGAGGGATTCACCCCTCCACTTT
v_call: TRBV2; d_call: TRBD2; j_call: TRBJ2-3; clone_size: NA; cdr3_aa: CASRGGLAGGTDTQYF; cdr3_nt: TGTGCCAGCAGGGGGGGACTAGCGGGCGGCACAGATACGCAGTATTTT
v_call: TRBV3-1/TRBV3-2; d_call: TRBD2; j_call: TRBJ2-5; clone_size: NA; cdr3_aa: CASSQNKGLTLGETQYF; cdr3_nt: TGTGCCAGCAGCCAGAACAAGGGACTAACCCTAGGGGAGACCCAGTACTTC
v_call: TRBV7-8; d_call: TRBD2; j_call: TRBJ2-7; clone_size: NA; cdr3_aa: CASSLREGTYEQYF; cdr3_nt: TGTGCCAGCAGCTTGCGGGAGGGGACCTACGAGCAGTACTTC
v_call: TRBV9; d_call: NA; j_call: TRBJ2-2; clone_size: NA; cdr3_aa: CASSRGTGELFF; cdr3_nt: TGTGCCAGCAGTAGGGGGACCGGGGAGCTGTTTTTT
v_call: TRBV19; d_call: TRBD1; j_call: TRBJ2-7; clone_size: NA; cdr3_aa: CASSPGTADYEQYF; cdr3_nt: TGTGCCAGTAGTCCCGGGACAGCCGACTACGAGCAGTACTTC
v_call: TRBV14; d_call: TRBD2; j_call: TRBJ2-2; clone_size: NA; cdr3_aa: CASSQGGTSGALNTGELFF; cdr3_nt: TGTGCCAGCAGCCAAGGAGGGACTAGCGGGGCGCTGAACACCGGGGAGCTGTTTTTT
v_call: TRBV18; d_call: TRBD1; j_call: TRBJ2-1; clone_size: NA; cdr3_aa: CASGTRKQGAYNEQFF; cdr3_nt: TGTGCCAGCGGCACACGGAAACAGGGGGCTTACAATGAGCAGTTCTTC
v_call: TRBV5-1; d_call: NA; j_call: TRBJ2-7; clone_size: NA; cdr3_aa: CASSLEGGGMEQYF; cdr3_nt: TGCGCCAGCAGCTTGGAGGGCGGAGGTATGGAGCAGTACTTC
v_call: TRBV23-1; d_call: NA; j_call: TRBJ2-4; clone_size: NA; cdr3_aa: CASSQLLLRNIQYF; cdr3_nt: TGCGCCAGCAGTCAATTATTGTTGAGAAACATTCAGTACTTC
v_call: TRBV12-5; d_call: NA; j_call: TRBJ1-6; clone_size: NA; cdr3_aa: CASGLSDSPLHF; cdr3_nt: TGTGCTAGTGGTTTGTCGGATTCACCCCTCCACTTT
v_call: TRBV3-1/TRBV3-2; d_call: TRBD2; j_call: TRBJ2-2; clone_size: NA; cdr3_aa: CASSLRTSGGATGELFF; cdr3_nt: TGTGCCAGCAGCCTCAGGACTAGCGGGGGAGCCACCGGGGAGCTGTTTTTT
v_call: TRBV3-1/TRBV3-2; d_call: TRBD1; j_call: TRBJ2-7; clone_size: NA; cdr3_aa: CASSFQTGVEQYF; cdr3_nt: TGTGCCAGCAGCTTTCAGACAGGGGTTGAGCAGTACTTC
v_call: TRBV5-1; d_call: NA; j_call: TRBJ2-1; clone_size: NA; cdr3_aa: CASSSVQGSYNEQFF; cdr3_nt: TGCGCCAGCAGCTCCGTCCAGGGGTCCTACAATGAGCAGTTCTTC
v_call: TRBV24-1; d_call: NA; j_call: TRBJ2-7; clone_size: NA; cdr3_aa: CATSDTRGDYEQYF; cdr3_nt: TGTGCCACCAGTGACACACGCGGGGACTACGAGCAGTACTTC
v_call: TRBV7-9; d_call: TRBD1; j_call: TRBJ2-4; clone_size: NA; cdr3_aa: CASSLGTALAKNIQYF; cdr3_nt: TGTGCCAGCAGCCTCGGGACAGCCTTAGCCAAAAACATTCAGTACTTC